The subject of this entry is one TCR beta chain. Its antigen is not known. As input for TCR beta libraries, about 2 micrograms of genomic DNA came from cryopreserved PBMCs. The germline V gene encodes CDR1 SGHTA and CDR2 FQGNSA. This CDR3 has 14 residues. V trimming: 6 bases; J trimming: 4 bases; junction bases outside the gene matches: 4. These data are taken from a study of cytotoxic CD8 clonotypes in ibrutinib-treated CLL. In the study overall: IGHV unmutated about 17; relapsed/refractory approximately 10; treatment-naive about 14.

Study-level points and caveats: Relative to age-matched healthy donors, clonality at baseline was higher, and it tracked circulating CD8+ T-cell counts. Public clonotypes showed up rarely, and on treatment they shrank or held steady.

Clones were read by immunoSEQ multiplex PCR, and TCRdb kept only the in-frame ones, dropping some. The repertoire holds about 74,000 clones, about 84% seen once, with roughly 7.5% in the top ten. The specimen comprised PBMCs, sampled at disease progression, from a patient treated with ibrutinib. The gene calls are TRBV7-2 and TRBJ2-3; 10 nucleotides agree with TRBD2. This receptor was obtained from a human donor with chronic lymphocytic leukemia. The CDR3: CASRTGLASDTQYF. The CDR3 bases are TGTGCCAGCAGGACGGGACTAGCGTCAGATACGCAGTATTTT.